The table lists the clone carrying this TCR delta chain with a few counts. The amino acid sequence in TCRdb belongs to a much larger clone and departs from this DNA's translation at residue 15, likely a sequencing read error; the sequence shown is translated from the DNA. The sample originates from a study of gamma-delta chains in newborns, infants, children. Looking at the study overall: Microbial exposure reportedly drives polyclonal innate γδ T cell expansion after birth.

Looked up from germline, CDR1 is GEAIGNYY and CDR2 is EKD. There are 20 residues in the CDR3. TCRdb called clones anew from the reads with CATT. Among roughly 3,800 delta-chain clones listed, around 0.56% were seen once. Sequencing was done on a sample of blood. The TCR comes from a child who was a newborn, infant or young child, either healthy, febrile or measles-vaccinated (not recorded which). The rearrangement links TRDV2 to TRDJ3, with TRDD3 matching over 13 bases. The CDR3 sequence: CACDFLLGDTSSWDARQMFF. CDR3 DNA: TGTGCCTGTGACTTCTTACTGGGGGATACGAGCTCCTGGGACGCCCGACAGATGTTTTTC.